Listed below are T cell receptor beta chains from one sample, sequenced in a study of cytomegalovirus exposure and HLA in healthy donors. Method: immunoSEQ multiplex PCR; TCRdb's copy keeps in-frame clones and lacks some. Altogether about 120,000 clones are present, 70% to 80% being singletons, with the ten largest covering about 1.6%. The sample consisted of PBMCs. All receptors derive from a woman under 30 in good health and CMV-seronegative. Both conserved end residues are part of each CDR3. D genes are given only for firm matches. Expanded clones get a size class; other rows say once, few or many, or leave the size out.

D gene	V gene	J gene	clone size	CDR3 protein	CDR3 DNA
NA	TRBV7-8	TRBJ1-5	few	CASSLALPRSNQPQHF	TGTGCCAGCAGCTTAGCCCTTCCCCGGAGCAATCAGCCCCAGCATTTT
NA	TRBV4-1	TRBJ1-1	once	CASGVGVTEAFF	TGCGCCTCTGGAGTGGGTGTCACTGAAGCTTTCTTT
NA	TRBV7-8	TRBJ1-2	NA	CASSREDFPPYGYTF	TGTGCCAGCAGCCGGGAGGATTTTCCTCCTTATGGCTACACCTTC
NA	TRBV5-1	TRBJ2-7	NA	CASSLGFPQRGSYEQYF	TGCGCCAGCAGCTTGGGGTTTCCCCAGCGTGGCTCCTACGAGCAGTACTTC
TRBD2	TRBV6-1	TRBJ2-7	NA	CASSGVAGSTYEQYF	TGTGCCAGCAGTGGGGTAGCGGGGTCAACCTACGAGCAGTACTTC
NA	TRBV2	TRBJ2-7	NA	CASRYLVAGEQYF	TGTGCCAGCAGGTATCTTGTGGCGGGGGAGCAGTACTTC
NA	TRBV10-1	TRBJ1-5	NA	CASSESLGGASNQPQHF	TGCGCCAGCAGTGAGTCGCTTGGAGGAGCCTCCAATCAGCCCCAGCATTTT
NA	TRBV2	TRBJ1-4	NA	CASSVGAYEKLFF	TGTGCCAGCAGTGTTGGGGCGTATGAAAAACTGTTTTTT
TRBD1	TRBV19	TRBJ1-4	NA	CATTVDRGDEKLFF	TGTGCCACTACAGTGGACAGGGGGGATGAAAAACTGTTTTTT
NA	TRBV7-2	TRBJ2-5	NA	CASSLDFPRGDLVETQYF	TGTGCCAGCAGCTTAGACTTTCCCAGGGGGGACCTAGTGGAGACCCAGTACTTC